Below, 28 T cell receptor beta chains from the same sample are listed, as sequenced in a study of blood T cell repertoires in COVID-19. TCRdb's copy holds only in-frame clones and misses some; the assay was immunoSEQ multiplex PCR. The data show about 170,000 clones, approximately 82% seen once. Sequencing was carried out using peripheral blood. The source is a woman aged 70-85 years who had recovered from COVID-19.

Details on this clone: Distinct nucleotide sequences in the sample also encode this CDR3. CDR3 coding DNA: TGCGCCAGCAGCTTGGCCGAGGTGAGAGGGACTGAAGCTTTCTTT. This sequence encodes CASSLAEVRGTEAFF. This rearrangement joins TRBV5-1 to TRBJ1-1; D remains ambiguous. The CDR3 has 15 residues. V lost 0 bases, J lost 5 bases, and 14 bases lay in between. Germline CDR1 SGHRS, CDR2 YFSETQ.

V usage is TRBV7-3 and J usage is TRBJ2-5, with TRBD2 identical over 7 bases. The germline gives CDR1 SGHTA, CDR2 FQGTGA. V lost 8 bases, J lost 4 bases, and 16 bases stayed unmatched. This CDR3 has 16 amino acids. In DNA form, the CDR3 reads TGTGCCAGCCCTTCCGCACTATTATGGGAGGGAGAGACCCAGTACTTC. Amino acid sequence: CASPSALLWEGETQYF.

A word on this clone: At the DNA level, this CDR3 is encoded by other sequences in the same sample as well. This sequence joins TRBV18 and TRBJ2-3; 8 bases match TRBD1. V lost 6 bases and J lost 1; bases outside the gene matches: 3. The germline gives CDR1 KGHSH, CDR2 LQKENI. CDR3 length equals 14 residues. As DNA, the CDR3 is TGTGCCAGCTCGCCGACAGGGGGCACAGATACGCAGTATTTT. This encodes CASSPTGGTDTQYF.

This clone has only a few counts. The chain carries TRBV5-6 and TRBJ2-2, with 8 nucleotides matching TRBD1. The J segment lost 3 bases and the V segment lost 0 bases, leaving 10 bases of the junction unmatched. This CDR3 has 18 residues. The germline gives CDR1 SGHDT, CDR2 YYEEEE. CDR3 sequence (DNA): TGTGCCAGCAGCTTGGGAGCAGGGGGCGTCGGATACACCGGGGAGCTGTTTTTT. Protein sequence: CASSLGAGGVGYTGELFF.

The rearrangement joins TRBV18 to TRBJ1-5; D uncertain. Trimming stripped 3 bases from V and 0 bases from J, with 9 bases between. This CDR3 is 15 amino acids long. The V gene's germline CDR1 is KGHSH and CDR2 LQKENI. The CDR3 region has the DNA TGTGCCAGCTCACCCCTGGCCAATAGCAATCAGCCCCAGCATTTT. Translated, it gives CASSPLANSNQPQHF.

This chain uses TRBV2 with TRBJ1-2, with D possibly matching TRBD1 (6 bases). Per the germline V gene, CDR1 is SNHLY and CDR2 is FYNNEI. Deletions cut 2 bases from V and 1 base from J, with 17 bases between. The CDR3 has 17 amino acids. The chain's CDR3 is CASSERRAGGGNYGYTF. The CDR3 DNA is TGTGCCAGCAGTGAAAGGCGTGCGGGGGGCGGTAACTATGGCTACACCTTC.

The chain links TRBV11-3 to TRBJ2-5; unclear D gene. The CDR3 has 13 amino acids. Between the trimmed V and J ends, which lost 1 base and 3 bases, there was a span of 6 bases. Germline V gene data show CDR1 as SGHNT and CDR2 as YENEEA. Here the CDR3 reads CASSLVAEETQYF. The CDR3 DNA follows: TGTGCCAGCAGCTTAGTGGCAGAAGAGACCCAGTACTTC.

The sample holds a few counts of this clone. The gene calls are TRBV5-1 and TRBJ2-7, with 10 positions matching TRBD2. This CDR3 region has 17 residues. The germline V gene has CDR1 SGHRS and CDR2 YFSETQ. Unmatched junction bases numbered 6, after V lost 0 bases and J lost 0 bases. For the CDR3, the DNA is TGCGCCAGCAGCTTGGGTTCAGGACTAGCGGCCTCCTACGAGCAGTACTTC. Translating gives CASSLGSGLAASYEQYF.

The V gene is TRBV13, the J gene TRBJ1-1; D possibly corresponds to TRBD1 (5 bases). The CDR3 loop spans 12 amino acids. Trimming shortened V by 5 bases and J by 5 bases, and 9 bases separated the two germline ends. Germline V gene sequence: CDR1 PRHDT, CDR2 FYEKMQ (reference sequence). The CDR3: CASSPGHTEAFF. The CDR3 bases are TGTGCCAGCAGCCCCGGACATACTGAAGCTTTCTTT.

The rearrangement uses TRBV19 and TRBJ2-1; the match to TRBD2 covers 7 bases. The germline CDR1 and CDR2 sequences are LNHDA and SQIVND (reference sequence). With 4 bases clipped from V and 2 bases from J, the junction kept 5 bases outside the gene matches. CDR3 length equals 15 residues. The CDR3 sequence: CASSRGLTTYNEQFF. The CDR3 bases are TGTGCCAGTAGTAGGGGACTAACTACCTACAATGAGCAGTTCTTC.

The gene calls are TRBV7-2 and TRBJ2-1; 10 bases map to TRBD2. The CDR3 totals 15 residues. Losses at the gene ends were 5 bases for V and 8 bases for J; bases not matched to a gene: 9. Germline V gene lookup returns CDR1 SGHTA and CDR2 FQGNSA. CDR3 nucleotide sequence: TGTGCCAGCAGCCGCGGGGGCGGACTAGCGGATGAGCAGTTCTTC. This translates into CASSRGGGLADEQFF.

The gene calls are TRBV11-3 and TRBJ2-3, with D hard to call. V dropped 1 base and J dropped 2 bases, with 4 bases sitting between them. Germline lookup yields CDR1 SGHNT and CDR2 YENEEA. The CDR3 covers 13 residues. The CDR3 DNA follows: TGTGCCAGCAGCTTAGGGCCCACAGATACGCAGTATTTT. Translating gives CASSLGPTDTQYF.

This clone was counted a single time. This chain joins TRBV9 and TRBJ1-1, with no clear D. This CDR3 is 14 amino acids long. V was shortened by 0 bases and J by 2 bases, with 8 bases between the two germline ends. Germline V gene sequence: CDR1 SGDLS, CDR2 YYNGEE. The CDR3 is CASSVAAGNTEAFF. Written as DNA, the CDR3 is TGTGCCAGCAGCGTAGCGGCGGGAAACACTGAAGCTTTCTTT.

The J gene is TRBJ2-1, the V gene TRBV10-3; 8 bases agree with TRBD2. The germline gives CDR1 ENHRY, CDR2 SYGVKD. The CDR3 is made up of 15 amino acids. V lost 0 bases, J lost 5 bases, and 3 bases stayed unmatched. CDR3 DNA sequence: TGTGCCATCAGTGAGTCGGCGCGGGGGGACAATGAGCAGTTCTTC. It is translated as CAISESARGDNEQFF.

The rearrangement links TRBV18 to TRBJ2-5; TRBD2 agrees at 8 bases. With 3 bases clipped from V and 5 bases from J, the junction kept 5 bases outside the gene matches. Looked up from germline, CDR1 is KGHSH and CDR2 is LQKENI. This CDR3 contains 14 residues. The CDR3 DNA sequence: TGTGCCAGCTCACCGATCGGGGGGGGTGAGACCCAGTACTTC. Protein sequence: CASSPIGGGETQYF. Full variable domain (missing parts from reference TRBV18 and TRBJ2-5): NAGVMQNPRHLVRRRGQEARLRCSPMKGHSHVYWYRQLPEEGLKFMVYLQKENIIDESGMPKERFSAEFPKEGPSILRIQQVVRGDSAAYFCASSPIGGGETQYFGPGTRLLVL.

The CDR3 nucleotides read TGTGCCAGCAGCCTAGGGCAGGGGGATATGGAGCAGTACTTC. It translates to CASSLGQGDMEQYF. This sequence joins TRBV9 and TRBJ2-7, with 7 bases identical to TRBD1. There are 14 residues in the CDR3. Trimming at V came to 4 bases and at J to 7 bases, leaving 11 bases not matched to a gene. The germline V gene encodes CDR1 SGDLS and CDR2 YYNGEE.

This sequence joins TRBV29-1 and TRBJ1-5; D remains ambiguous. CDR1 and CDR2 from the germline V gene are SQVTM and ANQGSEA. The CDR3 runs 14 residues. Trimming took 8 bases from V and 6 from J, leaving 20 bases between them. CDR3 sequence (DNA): TGCAGCCCCGTGTGGAGCCCGGGGTGTCAGCCCCAGCATTTT. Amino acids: CSPVWSPGCQPQHF. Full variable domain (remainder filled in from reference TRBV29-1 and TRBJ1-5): SAVISQKPSRDICQRGTSLTIQCQVDSQVTMMFWYRQQPGQSLTLIATANQGSEATYESGFVIDKFPISRPNLTFSTLTVSNMSPEDSSIYLCSPVWSPGCQPQHFGDGTRLSIL.

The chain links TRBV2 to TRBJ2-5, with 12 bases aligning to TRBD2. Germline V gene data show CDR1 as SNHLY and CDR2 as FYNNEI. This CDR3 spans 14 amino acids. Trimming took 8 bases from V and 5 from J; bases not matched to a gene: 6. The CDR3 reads CASLGTSGRETQYF. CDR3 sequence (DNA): TGTGCCAGCTTGGGGACTAGCGGGCGGGAGACCCAGTACTTC. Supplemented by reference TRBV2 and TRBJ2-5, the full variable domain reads EPEVTQTPSHQVTQMGQEVILRCVPISNHLYFYWYRQILGQKVEFLVSFYNNEISEKSEIFDDQFSVERPDGSNFTLKIRSTKLEDSAMYFCASLGTSGRETQYFGPGTRLLVL.

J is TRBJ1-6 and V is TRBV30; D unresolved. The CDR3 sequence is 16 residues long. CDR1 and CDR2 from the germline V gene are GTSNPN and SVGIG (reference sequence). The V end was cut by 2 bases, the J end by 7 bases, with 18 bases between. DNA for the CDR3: TGTGCCTGGAGTCCCACGCCCAGGAACACCAATTCACCCCTCCACTTT. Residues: CAWSPTPRNTNSPLHF.

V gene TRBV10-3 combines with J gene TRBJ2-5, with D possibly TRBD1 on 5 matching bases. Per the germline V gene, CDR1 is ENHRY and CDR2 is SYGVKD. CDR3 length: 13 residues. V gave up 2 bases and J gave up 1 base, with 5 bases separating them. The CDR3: CAISETGQETQYF. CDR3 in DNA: TGTGCCATCAGTGAGACAGGCCAAGAGACCCAGTACTTC.

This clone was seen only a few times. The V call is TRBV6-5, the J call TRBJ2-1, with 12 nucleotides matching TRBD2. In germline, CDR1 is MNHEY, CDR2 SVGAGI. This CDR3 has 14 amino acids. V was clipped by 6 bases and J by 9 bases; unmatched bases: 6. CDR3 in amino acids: CASSLLAGGREQFF. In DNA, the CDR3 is TGTGCCAGCAGCCTCCTAGCGGGGGGGCGTGAGCAGTTCTTC.

The CDR3 coding sequence is TGCGCCAGCAGCTTGGGGGCGGGAGTAAGGGAGACCCAGTACTTC. As protein: CASSLGAGVRETQYF. J is TRBJ2-5 and V is TRBV5-1, with 7 bases matching TRBD2. CDR1 and CDR2 (germline): SGHRS, YFSETQ. V was clipped by 0 bases and J by 5 bases; unmatched bases: 7. This CDR3 comprises 15 residues.

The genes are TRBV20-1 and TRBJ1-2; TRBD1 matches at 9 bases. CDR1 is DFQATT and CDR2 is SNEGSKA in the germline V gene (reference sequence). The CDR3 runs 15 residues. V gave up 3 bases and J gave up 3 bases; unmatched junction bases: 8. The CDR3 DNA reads TGCAGTGCTAGTGCGGGGGGACAGGGTTACTATGGCTACACCTTC. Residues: CSASAGGQGYYGYTF.

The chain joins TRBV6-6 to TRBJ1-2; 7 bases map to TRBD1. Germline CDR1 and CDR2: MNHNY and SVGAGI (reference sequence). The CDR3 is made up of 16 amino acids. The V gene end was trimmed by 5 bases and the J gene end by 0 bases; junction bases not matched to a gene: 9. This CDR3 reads CASSRPPGQANYGYTF. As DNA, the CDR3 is TGTGCCAGCAGTCGACCCCCCGGACAGGCTAACTATGGCTACACCTTC.

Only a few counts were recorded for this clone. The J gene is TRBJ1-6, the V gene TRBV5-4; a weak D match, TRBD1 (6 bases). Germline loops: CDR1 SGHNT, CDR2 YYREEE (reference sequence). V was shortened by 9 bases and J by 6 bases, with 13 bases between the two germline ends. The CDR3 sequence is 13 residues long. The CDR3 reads CATVRDINSPLHF. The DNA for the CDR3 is TGTGCCACCGTCCGGGACATTAATTCACCCCTCCACTTT.

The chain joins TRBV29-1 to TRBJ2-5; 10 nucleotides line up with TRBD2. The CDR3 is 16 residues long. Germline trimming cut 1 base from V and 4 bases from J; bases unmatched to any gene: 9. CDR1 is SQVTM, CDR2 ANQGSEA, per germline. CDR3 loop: CSVEGRASGSVETQYF. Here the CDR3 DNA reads TGCAGCGTTGAAGGGAGGGCTAGCGGGAGCGTAGAGACCCAGTACTTC.

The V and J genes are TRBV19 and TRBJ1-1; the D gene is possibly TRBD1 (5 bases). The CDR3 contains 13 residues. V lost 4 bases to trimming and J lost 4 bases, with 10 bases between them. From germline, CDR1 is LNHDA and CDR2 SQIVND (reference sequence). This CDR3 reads CASSTTTATEAFF. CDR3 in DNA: TGTGCCAGTAGTACTACGACAGCCACTGAAGCTTTCTTT.

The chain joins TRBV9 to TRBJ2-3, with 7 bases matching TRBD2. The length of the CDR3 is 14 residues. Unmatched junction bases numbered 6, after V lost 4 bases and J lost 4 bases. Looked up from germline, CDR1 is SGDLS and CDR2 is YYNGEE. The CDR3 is CASSLGGSADTQYF. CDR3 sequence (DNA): TGTGCCAGCAGCTTGGGGGGGTCCGCAGATACGCAGTATTTT.